One and the same sample provided the 23 T cell receptor beta chains below, sequenced in a study of Ad26.COV2.S vaccination and SARS-CoV-2 variants. Some clones are missing from TCRdb's copy, which holds only in-frame ones; the method was immunoSEQ multiplex PCR. The sample records 350,000 to 500,000 clones, roughly 91% being singletons. Treatment denoted: around 19 received Ad26.COV2.S at low or high dose, single or two shots; about five received placebo; per-sample allocation not given. Day 63 following the first vaccine or placebo injection was when the samples were taken. This material consisted of peripheral blood, taken in a trial of Ad26.COV2.S vaccine versus placebo. The receptors were sampled from a person between 18 and 60 years old who received the Ad26.COV2.S COVID-19 vaccine or a placebo.

The V gene is TRBV19, the J gene TRBJ2-1; 11 bases are shared with TRBD2. Germline loops: CDR1 LNHDA, CDR2 SQIVND (reference sequence). After removal of 3 bases from V and 5 bases from J, the junction contained 3 bases not matched to a gene. The CDR3 loop spans 15 amino acids. CDR3 residues: CASSITSGSNNEQFF. CDR3 nucleotides: TGTGCCAGTAGTATCACTAGCGGGAGTAACAATGAGCAGTTCTTC.

The J gene is TRBJ2-5, the V gene TRBV3-1 (or the pseudogene TRBV3-2), with 7 bases identical to TRBD1. The CDR3 is made up of 15 amino acids. J was trimmed by 4 bases and V by 1 base; bases with no gene match: 6. Germline V gene data show CDR1 as LGHDT and CDR2 as YNNKEL (reference sequence). The CDR3 nucleotides are TGTGCCAGCAGCCAAGTTACAGGGGATAGAGAGACCCAGTACTTC. It codes for CASSQVTGDRETQYF.

The chain combines TRBV7-7 with TRBJ2-7; possibly TRBD1 for D (5 bases). V was clipped by 4 bases and J by 2 bases, with 18 bases between them. CDR3 length: 16 residues. Germline CDR1 reads SSHAT; CDR2 reads FNYEAQ (reference sequence). CDR3 residues: CASSSIHRLGPYEQYF. CDR3 nucleotide sequence: TGTGCCAGCAGCTCCATCCACAGGCTTGGCCCCTACGAGCAGTACTTC.

The J gene is TRBJ2-5, the V gene TRBV15, with TRBD2 as a possible D gene (6 bases). Looked up from germline, CDR1 is LNHNV and CDR2 is YYDKDF (reference sequence). This CDR3 contains 13 residues. Deletions cut 5 bases from V and 7 bases from J, with 14 bases between. The CDR3: CATSGGPKGTQYF. CDR3 coding DNA: TGTGCCACCAGCGGAGGGCCGAAGGGGACCCAGTACTTC.

The rearrangement uses TRBV5-5 and TRBJ2-4, with TRBD1 matching 7 bases. CDR1 and CDR2 from the germline V gene are SGHKS and YYEKEE (reference sequence). J lost 5 bases, V lost 4 bases, and 6 bases had no gene match. The CDR3 spans 14 residues. CDR3 nucleotide sequence: TGTGCCAGCAGCGCCAGTCAGGGGGAAAACATTCAGTACTTC. Translation: CASSASQGENIQYF.

The chain is built from TRBV5-1 and TRBJ2-1, with D unresolved. The V gene lost 0 bases and the J gene lost 6 bases, with 7 bases spanning the gap. This CDR3 region has 13 residues. The germline V gene encodes CDR1 SGHRS and CDR2 YFSETQ. The CDR3 loop is CASSLVGRNEQFF. CDR3 in DNA: TGCGCCAGCAGCTTGGTTGGCCGCAATGAGCAGTTCTTC.

The chain couples TRBV11-2 to TRBJ2-3, with a tentative D call TRBD1 (6 bases). Trimming cost V 1 base and J 7 bases, with 18 bases left between them. CDR1 is SGHAT, CDR2 FQNNGV, per germline. This CDR3 spans 16 amino acids. CDR3 bases: TGTGCCAGCAGCTTAGGAAGCAATAGGGACATCAATACGCAGTATTTT. Amino acids: CASSLGSNRDINTQYF.

This rearrangement joins TRBV19 to TRBJ1-2; D gene unclear. Trimming shortened V by 3 bases and J by 4 bases, and 12 bases separated the two germline ends. CDR1 and CDR2 from the germline V gene are LNHDA and SQIVND (reference sequence). This CDR3 has 14 residues. CDR3 loop: CASSMGGIAYGYTF. CDR3 bases: TGTGCCAGTAGTATGGGTGGGATCGCCTATGGCTACACCTTC.

Regarding this clone: Within the sample, other DNA sequences also encode this same CDR3. The V and J genes are TRBV28 and TRBJ1-5, with D perhaps matching TRBD1 (5 bases). Trimming took 4 bases from V and 9 from J, leaving 16 bases between them. Germline-derived CDR1 and CDR2 are MDHEN and SYDVKM. The CDR3 runs to 14 residues. The CDR3 loop reads CASSSGTRERPQHF. The CDR3 region has the DNA TGTGCCAGCAGTTCCGGGACGAGGGAACGGCCCCAGCATTTT.

This clone turned up a few times. The chain carries TRBV27 and TRBJ2-1, with 11 bases fitting TRBD2. From germline, CDR1 is MNHEY and CDR2 SMNVEV (reference sequence). J gave up 5 bases and V 5 bases, and 5 bases lay outside the gene matches. There are 15 residues in the CDR3. CDR3 nucleotide sequence: TGTGCCAGCAGTCCAAGGGGACTAGCGGACAATGAGCAGTTCTTC. This encodes CASSPRGLADNEQFF.

The chain carries TRBV6-4 and TRBJ2-3, with D possibly being TRBD1 or TRBD2 (5 bases each). This CDR3 has 13 residues. Trimming removed 6 bases at V and 2 bases at J, with 9 bases between. Per the germline V gene, CDR1 is MRHNA and CDR2 is SNTAGT. CDR3 residues: CASSGAHTDTQYF. The CDR3 DNA reads TGTGCCAGCAGCGGGGCCCACACAGATACGCAGTATTTT.

The chain employs TRBV6-5 and TRBJ1-1; D is unclear. The CDR3 is 13 amino acids. Trimming stripped 2 bases from V and 7 bases from J, with 11 bases between. Germline loops: CDR1 MNHEY, CDR2 SVGAGI. The CDR3 here is CASSYRDVGEAFF. The CDR3 region has the DNA TGTGCCAGCAGTTACAGGGATGTGGGTGAAGCTTTCTTT.

CDR3 amino acids: CASSAGQMNTEAFF. The CDR3 DNA is TGTGCCAGCAGCGCGGGACAGATGAACACTGAAGCTTTCTTT. The V gene is TRBV7-9, the J gene TRBJ1-1; TRBD1 matches 7 bases. CDR3 length: 14 amino acids. CDR1 SEHNR and CDR2 FQNEAQ come from the germline V gene (reference sequence). V was pared by 5 bases and J by 0 bases, with 3 bases of the junction left unmatched.

This clone has just a few counts. This rearrangement joins TRBV7-9 to TRBJ1-3; 9 nucleotides agree with TRBD1. J lost 2 bases, V lost 6 bases, and 5 bases had no gene match. The V gene's germline CDR1 is SEHNR and CDR2 FQNEAQ (reference sequence). The CDR3 covers 15 residues. This CDR3 reads CASRQGTGTGNTIYF. DNA of the CDR3: TGTGCCAGCAGACAAGGGACAGGGACTGGAAACACCATATATTTT.

The chain uses TRBV30 and TRBJ2-2; TRBD1 or TRBD2 may be the D gene (5 bases each). V was pared by 5 bases and J by 8 bases, with 15 bases between. Germline V lookup: CDR1 GTSNPN, CDR2 SVGIG (reference sequence). The CDR3 extends over 13 amino acids. The CDR3 loop reads CAWSGARVGELFF. In nucleotides, the CDR3 is TGTGCCTGGTCTGGGGCGAGGGTTGGGGAGCTGTTTTTT. Full variable domain (outside the CDR3, taken from reference TRBV30 and TRBJ2-2): SQTIHQWPATLVQPVGSPLSLECTVEGTSNPNLYWYRQAAGRGLQLLFYSVGIGQISSEVPQNLSASRPQDRQFILSSKKLLLSDSGFYLCAWSGARVGELFFGEGSRLTVL.

In this sample, this clone turned up a few times. This sequence joins TRBV18 and TRBJ2-2; 9 bases are a match to TRBD2. The CDR3 is 15 residues long. Germline trimming cut 2 bases from V and 5 bases from J; bases unmatched to any gene: 3. The V gene's germline CDR1 is KGHSH and CDR2 LQKENI. As DNA, the CDR3 is TGTGCCAGCTCACCATCCACTAGCGGGACCGGGGAGCTGTTTTTT. It is translated as CASSPSTSGTGELFF. Together with reference TRBV18 and TRBJ2-2, the CDR3 gives the full variable domain: NAGVMQNPRHLVRRRGQEARLRCSPMKGHSHVYWYRQLPEEGLKFMVYLQKENIIDESGMPKERFSAEFPKEGPSILRIQQVVRGDSAAYFCASSPSTSGTGELFFGEGSRLTVL.

The sample holds one count of this clone. The chain links TRBV2 to TRBJ2-1; D is ambiguous. Per the germline V gene, CDR1 is SNHLY and CDR2 is FYNNEI. CDR3 length: 13 amino acids. Trimming stripped 2 bases from V and 3 bases from J, with 5 bases between. CDR3 sequence reads: CASSEIRYNEQFF. The CDR3 region has the DNA TGTGCCAGCAGTGAAATCCGCTACAATGAGCAGTTCTTC.

The chain joins TRBV28 to TRBJ2-7, with D possibly being TRBD1 or TRBD2 (5 bases each). The CDR3 runs to 14 residues. Germline V gene data show CDR1 as MDHEN and CDR2 as SYDVKM. V gave up 6 bases and J gave up 3 bases, with 15 bases separating them. CDR3 DNA sequence: TGTGCCAGCAGGCCTGTCGGGGCGGGCTACGAGCAGTACTTC. This codes for CASRPVGAGYEQYF.

The chain has TRBV5-8 and TRBJ1-2; perhaps TRBD1 as D (5 bases). The CDR3 is made up of 13 amino acids. Looked up from germline, CDR1 is SGHTS and CDR2 is YDEGEE. V shed 1 base and J shed 8 bases, with 12 bases lying between them. The CDR3 loop reads CASSLFRAKGYTF. The CDR3 nucleotides are TGTGCCAGCAGCTTGTTCAGGGCAAAGGGCTACACCTTC.

The rearrangement links TRBV19 to TRBJ2-7; the D is unclear. This CDR3 has 15 residues. Germline values: CDR1 LNHDA, CDR2 SQIVND (reference sequence). V lost 2 bases, J lost 0 bases, and 11 bases lay in between. CDR3 loop: CASSITASSSYEQYF. CDR3 coding DNA: TGTGCCAGTAGTATAACGGCCAGCAGCTCCTACGAGCAGTACTTC.

V is TRBV2 and J is TRBJ2-2; D is unclear. CDR1 and CDR2 from the germline V gene are SNHLY and FYNNEI. Trimming took off 5 bases at V and 5 bases at J, with 9 bases between the two ends. There are 13 residues in the CDR3. The CDR3 DNA reads TGTGCCAGCAGTAGTACCGTGACCGGGGAGCTGTTTTTT. Residues: CASSSTVTGELFF.

The chain carries TRBV7-9 and TRBJ2-5, with a weak D call TRBD1 (5 bases). Germline loops: CDR1 SEHNR, CDR2 FQNEAQ (reference sequence). V was cut by 1 base and J by 4 bases, with 7 bases left in between. The CDR3 is 13 amino acids. CDR3 bases: TGTGCCAGCAGCTTAGGAACAGGAGAGACCCAGTACTTC. As protein: CASSLGTGETQYF.

Concerning this clone itself: The same CDR3 can be traced to other DNA sequences in this sample. Here the CDR3 reads CASSLAGRETQYF. As DNA, the CDR3 is TGCGCCAGCAGCTTGGCTGGGCGAGAGACCCAGTACTTC. V usage is TRBV5-1 and J usage is TRBJ2-5; D uncertain. Trimming took 0 bases from V and 4 from J, leaving 7 bases between them. The CDR3 sequence is 13 residues long. From germline, CDR1 is SGHRS and CDR2 YFSETQ.